This is a list of T cell receptor beta chains from one sample in a study of cytomegalovirus exposure and HLA in healthy donors. Only in-frame clones appear in the TCRdb table, and some are missing; sequencing was by immunoSEQ multiplex PCR. Its listing shows roughly 75,000 clones. The material sequenced was PBMCs. The receptor set was obtained from a boy between 10 and 17 years old in good health and CMV-seronegative. CDR3s include the opening cysteine and the closing phenylalanine or tryptophan. The D gene is left open where the match is weak.

v_call,cdr3_length,d_call,j_call,cdr3_nt,cdr3_aa
TRBV6-6,14,.,TRBJ2-1,TGTGCCAGCAGTAGAGGAAAAGATTTTGCTGAGCAGTTCTTC,CASSRGKDFAEQFF
TRBV18,17,.,TRBJ1-2,TGTGCCAGCTCACCACCGGGGTGGAGGGACGTGGAATATGGCTACACCTTC,CASSPPGWRDVEYGYTF
TRBV7-4,14,.,TRBJ1-1,TGTGCCAGCATCCCACGTCGGGGGGGCGCTGAAGCTTTCTTT,CASIPRRGGAEAFF
TRBV6-5,14,.,TRBJ2-7,TGTGCCAGCAGTCCCGCAGGGTCTGGCTACGAGCAGTACTTC,CASSPAGSGYEQYF
TRBV9,18,TRBD2,TRBJ2-1,TGTGCCAGCAGCTCCCCCGGGACTAGCGGCCCCTATAGGGCTGAGCAGTTCTTC,CASSSPGTSGPYRAEQFF
TRBV25-1,15,.,TRBJ1-1,TGTGCCAGCAGGGGGGGTGCAGGATTCAACACTGAAGCTTTCTTT,CASRGGAGFNTEAFF
TRBV2,15,.,TRBJ1-2,TGTGCCAGCACAGGACGGGGGGCGCGCCCCTATGGCTACACCTTC,CASTGRGARPYGYTF
TRBV5-6,17,TRBD2,TRBJ2-2,TGTGCCAGCAGCCACCTTGGACTAGCGGGGATCACCGGGGAGCTGTTTTTT,CASSHLGLAGITGELFF
TRBV7-8,14,TRBD1,TRBJ1-1,TGTGCCAGCAGCTTAAGGACAGGGGGGACTGAAGCTTTCTTT,CASSLRTGGTEAFF
TRBV7-9,14,.,TRBJ2-2,TGTGCCAGCAGCTTCACAACGAACACCGGGGAGCTGTTTTTT,CASSFTTNTGELFF
TRBV19,15,.,TRBJ1-1,TGTGCCAGTAGTCCGGGGGGCAGGGGAAACACTGAAGCTTTCTTT,CASSPGGRGNTEAFF
TRBV18,17,TRBD1,TRBJ1-3,TGTGCCAGCTCACCACCAAGACAGGGGGTACTTGGAAACACCATATATTTT,CASSPPRQGVLGNTIYF
TRBV7-8,14,.,TRBJ1-1,TGTGCCAGCAGCTTATTCCGGGGGGGCACTGAAGCTTTCTTT,CASSLFRGGTEAFF
TRBV29-1,15,TRBD1,TRBJ1-2,TGCAGCGTCCTCCACCGGGACAGGGACCCCTATGGCTACACCTTC,CSVLHRDRDPYGYTF
TRBV7-9,16,.,TRBJ1-2,TGTGCCAGCAGCTTAGCATCGGCGGCTCCTGGATATGGCTACACCTTC,CASSLASAAPGYGYTF
TRBV18,13,.,TRBJ2-5,TGTGCCAGCTCACCACCGGGGAGAGAGACCCAGTACTTC,CASSPPGRETQYF
TRBV30,14,TRBD1,TRBJ1-4,TGTGCCTGGAGCCCAGGGACAGTTAATGAAAAACTGTTTTTT,CAWSPGTVNEKLFF
TRBV29-1,15,.,TRBJ1-2,TGCAGCGTTGAGGCGGGGGCTTCGGGTAACTATGGCTACACCTTC,CSVEAGASGNYGYTF
TRBV9,22,TRBD1,TRBJ2-7,TGTGCCAGCAGCGTAGAAAATTGGGTTGATGACAGGGTGAGAATATTTCATTACGAGCAGTACTTC,CASSVENWVDDRVRIFHYEQYF
TRBV25-1,12,.,TRBJ1-1,TGTGCCAGCAGTGCTTACGGACAAGAAGCTTTCTTT,CASSAYGQEAFF
TRBV11-3,13,TRBD2,TRBJ2-1,TGTGCCAGCAGTCGGCGGGGGGCAGATGAGCAGTTCTTC,CASSRRGADEQFF
TRBV27,13,TRBD1,TRBJ2-7,TGTGCCAGCAGTTGGGACAGTACCTACGAGCAGTACTTC,CASSWDSTYEQYF
TRBV27,14,TRBD2,TRBJ2-1,TGTGCCAGCAGTTTACGGCGGGAGGGCCATGAGCAGTTCTTC,CASSLRREGHEQFF
TRBV6-5,11,.,TRBJ1-1,TGTGCCAGCAGACGGGACACTGAAGCTTTCTTT,CASRRDTEAFF
TRBV9,14,.,TRBJ1-6,TGTGCCAGCAGCGTAGAGGGGTCCAATTCACCCCTCCACTTT,CASSVEGSNSPLHF
TRBV18,14,.,TRBJ1-1,TGTGCCAGCTCACCACCGTCCGGAGCATTCGTAGCTTTCTTT,CASSPPSGAFVAFF
TRBV5-1,15,TRBD1,TRBJ1-2,TGCGCCAGCAGCTTGGGAGACAGGGAACACTATGGCTACACCTTC,CASSLGDREHYGYTF
TRBV5-4,13,.,TRBJ1-1,TGTGCCAGCAGCTTGACAGGTGGGACTGAAGCTTTCTTT,CASSLTGGTEAFF
TRBV19,13,.,TRBJ1-1,TGTGCCAGTAGTACGGCAGGGTGGACTGAAGCTTTCTTT,CASSTAGWTEAFF
TRBV30,14,.,TRBJ2-1,TGTGCCTGGAGTCTCGGGGAGGCCTACAATGAGCAGTTCTTC,CAWSLGEAYNEQFF
TRBV9,16,.,TRBJ2-1,TGTGCCAGCAGCGTAGGTCAGCGGCCCGGGGACAATGAGCAGTTCTTC,CASSVGQRPGDNEQFF
TRBV19,15,TRBD2,TRBJ2-7,TGTGCCAGTAGTATTCAGCGGGAGGGCCGCTACGAGCAGTACTTC,CASSIQREGRYEQYF
TRBV29-1,10,.,TRBJ2-5,TGCAGCGTCGGCGGGGAGACCCAGTACTTC,CSVGGETQYF
TRBV7-9,16,.,TRBJ1-1,TGTGCCAGCACCCTCTTGTCGGGGGGGCCTGGAACTGAAGCTTTCTTT,CASTLLSGGPGTEAFF
TRBV4-2,16,TRBD2,TRBJ2-5,TGTGCCAGCAGCCAGGGCCTTAGCGGGGCCACGGAGACCCAGTACTTC,CASSQGLSGATETQYF
TRBV7-3,16,TRBD2,TRBJ2-1,TGTGCCAGCAGCTTTTCGACTAGCGGGGGGGCGGCTGAGCAGTTCTTC,CASSFSTSGGAAEQFF
TRBV7-9,16,TRBD1,TRBJ1-2,TGTGCCAGCCAGCCTCTAGACCAGGGGGCGCGGGATGGCTACACCTTC,CASQPLDQGARDGYTF
TRBV27,15,TRBD1,TRBJ1-6,TGTGCCAGCAGTTTGACAGGGTCAGGTAATTCACCCCTCCACTTT,CASSLTGSGNSPLHF
TRBV5-8,10,.,TRBJ1-1,TGTGCCAGCTCCAGGGCCGAAGCTTTCTTT,CASSRAEAFF
TRBV7-9,15,TRBD1,TRBJ1-4,TGTGCCAGCAGCAACCAGGGGGCCGGTAATGAAAAACTGTTTTTT,CASSNQGAGNEKLFF
TRBV2,15,.,TRBJ1-2,TGTGCCAGCAGGGCACTCACAGGGTCGAAAGGGGGCTACACCTTC,CASRALTGSKGGYTF
TRBV6-1,17,.,TRBJ2-4,TGTGCCAGCAGTGAAATCGTGGGACAAAGAGCCAAAAACATTCAGTACTTC,CASSEIVGQRAKNIQYF
TRBV7-9,13,.,TRBJ1-2,TGTGCCAGCTCCAGGTCAGCACACGGCGGCTACACCTTC,CASSRSAHGGYTF
TRBV6-6,13,.,TRBJ2-7,TGTGCCAGCAGCCCGAGTTCGCGGGGCGAGCAGTACTTC,CASSPSSRGEQYF
TRBV18,14,TRBD1,TRBJ1-2,TGTGCCAGCTCACCCCAAACAGGGGGTATTGGCTACACCTTC,CASSPQTGGIGYTF
TRBV4-2,16,TRBD2,TRBJ2-5,TGTGCCAGCAGCCAAGGCGCTAGCGGGAGAAGAGAGACCCAGTACTTC,CASSQGASGRRETQYF
TRBV5-1,19,.,TRBJ2-6,TGCGCCAGCAGCGGGGGGGACACGTCCTCCCGGGGTGGGGCCAACGTCCTGACTTTC,CASSGGDTSSRGGANVLTF
TRBV6-5,14,.,TRBJ1-2,TGTGCCAGCAGCCGGACAGCCTCTAACTATGGCTACACCTTC,CASSRTASNYGYTF
TRBV6-1,16,TRBD2,TRBJ2-7,TGTGCCAGCAGTGAATGGGGGGAGGGGAACTACTACGAGCAGTACTTC,CASSEWGEGNYYEQYF
TRBV25-1,12,.,TRBJ2-2,TGTGCCAGCAGTGATCGTCTCGGGGAGCTGTTTTTT,CASSDRLGELFF
TRBV5-1,20,TRBD1,TRBJ2-5,TGCGCCAGCAGCTTGGCAATTCTGACCCACCGGGAAAGGGGGCGAGAGACCCAGTACTTC,CASSLAILTHRERGRETQYF
TRBV4-1,16,TRBD1,TRBJ2-3,TGCGCCAGCAGCCAAGAACGACAGGGAAGAGCAGATACGCAGTATTTT,CASSQERQGRADTQYF
TRBV5-6,13,.,TRBJ2-7,TGTGCCAGCAGCTTGGCGGGGTCCTACGAGCAGTACTTC,CASSLAGSYEQYF
TRBV6-5,14,.,TRBJ1-4,TGTGCCAGCTCCACGCGGGAGGGCGGTGAAAAACTGTTTTTT,CASSTREGGEKLFF